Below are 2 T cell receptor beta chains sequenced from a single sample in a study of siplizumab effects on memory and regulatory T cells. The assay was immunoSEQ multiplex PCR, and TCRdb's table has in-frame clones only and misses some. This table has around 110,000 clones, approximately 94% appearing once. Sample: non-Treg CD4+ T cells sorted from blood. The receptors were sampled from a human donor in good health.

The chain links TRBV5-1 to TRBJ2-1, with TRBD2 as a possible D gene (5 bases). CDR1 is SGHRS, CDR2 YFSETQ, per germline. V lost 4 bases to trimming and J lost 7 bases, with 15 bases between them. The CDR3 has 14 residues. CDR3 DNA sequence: TGCGCCAGCAGCGGGGTACTAGGTACGAATGAGCAGTTCTTC. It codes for CASSGVLGTNEQFF.

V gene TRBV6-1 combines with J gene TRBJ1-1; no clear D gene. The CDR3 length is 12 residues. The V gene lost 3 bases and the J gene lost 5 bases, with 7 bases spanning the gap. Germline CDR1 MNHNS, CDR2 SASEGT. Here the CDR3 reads CASSEVRTEAFF. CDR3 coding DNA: TGTGCCAGCAGTGAGGTCAGGACTGAAGCTTTCTTT.